These 20 T cell receptor beta chains were all obtained from the same sample, sequenced in a study of cytomegalovirus exposure and HLA in healthy donors. Amplification used 60 Vbeta primers and 13 Jbeta primers. The protocol was immunoSEQ multiplex PCR, while the TCRdb copy is restricted to in-frame clones and leaves out a portion. The sample records approximately 120,000 clones, around three quarters being singletons. Sequencing used PBMCs. Receptors originate from a female donor in good health and CMV-seronegative.

The CDR3 DNA is TGCGCCAGCAGTGCAGGGGGGCCTTACAATGAGCAGTTCTTC. Protein: CASSAGGPYNEQFF. The chain uses TRBV10-1 and TRBJ2-1; D might be TRBD1 (7 bases). Germline V CDR1 and CDR2: WNHNN, SYGVQD (reference sequence). The CDR3 length is 14 residues. Trimming cost V 4 bases and J 4 bases, with 11 bases left between them.

The chain carries TRBV11-2 and TRBJ1-3; D might be TRBD1 (5 bases). This CDR3 region has 11 residues. V lost 5 bases and J lost 8, with 7 bases in between. From germline, CDR1 is SGHAT and CDR2 FQNNGV. The CDR3 nucleotides read TGTGCCAGCAGCCTCAGGGACACCATATATTTT. It encodes CASSLRDTIYF.

This chain uses TRBV11-2 with TRBJ2-6, with TRBD2 matching over 7 bases. CDR1 and CDR2 from the germline V gene are SGHAT and FQNNGV. With V trimmed by 2 bases and J by 1 base, 8 bases remained unmatched. The CDR3 consists of 18 residues. Written as DNA, the CDR3 is TGTGCCAGCAGCTTAAAGGGTGGGGGAGGGTCTGGGGCCAACGTCCTGACTTTC. Translating it yields CASSLKGGGGSGANVLTF. The whole variable domain, filled in from reference TRBV11-2 and TRBJ2-6, reads EAGVAQSPRYKIIEKRQSVAFWCNPISGHATLYWYQQILGQGPKLLIQFQNNGVVDDSQLPKDRFSAERLKGVDSTLKIQPAKLEDSAVYLCASSLKGGGGSGANVLTFGAGSRLTVL.

V usage is TRBV27 and J usage is TRBJ1-5, with D tentatively TRBD1 (6 bases). Trimming removed 2 bases at V and 7 bases at J, with 9 bases between. Germline V gives CDR1 MNHEY, CDR2 SMNVEV (reference sequence). The CDR3 runs to 13 residues. The CDR3, as DNA: TGTGCCAGCAGTTTAACAGGGCGCCAGCCCCAGCATTTT. Translated: CASSLTGRQPQHF.

In regard to this clone: The germline gene is not matched at one end of the junction; a read error may be the cause. The J gene is TRBJ1-2, the V gene TRBV19, with 9 nucleotides matching TRBD1. The CDR3 has 14 amino acids. Per germline, CDR1 LNHDA and CDR2 SQIVND (reference sequence). For the CDR3, the DNA is TGTGTCAGTAGTAGGACAGGGGAGAGTAGCGGCTACACCTTC. This sequence encodes CVSSRTGESSGYTF.

The J gene is TRBJ1-2, the V gene TRBV2; 7 bases match TRBD1. The CDR3 is 14 amino acids. V lost 2 bases to trimming and J lost 6 bases; unmatched junction nucleotides: 6. The germline gives CDR1 SNHLY, CDR2 FYNNEI. CDR3 protein: CASSEIEGANGYTF. As DNA, the CDR3 is TGTGCCAGCAGTGAAATCGAGGGGGCCAATGGCTACACCTTC.

This chain links TRBV4-2 with TRBJ2-1; the match to TRBD2 covers 9 bases. The V segment lost 4 bases and the J segment 7 bases; nucleotides outside the gene matches: 11. Germline CDR1 LGHNA, CDR2 YNFKEQ. The CDR3 contains 16 residues. CDR3 bases: TGTGCCAGCAGCCGGGAGGGACTAGCACGGGGAAATGAGCAGTTCTTC. Protein sequence: CASSREGLARGNEQFF.

This clone appeared a single time. The genes are TRBV29-1 and TRBJ2-5; 8 bases fit TRBD2. Germline V CDR1 and CDR2: SQVTM, ANQGSEA. V shed 2 bases and J 2 bases; nucleotides not matched to a gene: 7. The CDR3 runs to 15 residues. In DNA, the CDR3 is TGCAGCGTTGAAATGGGGCGGGGGGATCAAGAGACCCAGTACTTC. Translation: CSVEMGRGDQETQYF.

This rearrangement joins TRBV5-1 to TRBJ1-1, with TRBD1 matching over 7 bases. Germline trimming cut 2 bases from V and 2 bases from J; bases unmatched to any gene: 9. Per the germline V gene, CDR1 is SGHRS and CDR2 is YFSETQ. The CDR3 length is 16 residues. The CDR3 DNA follows: TGCGCCAGCAGCTTAGAGGGGGCGATTAGAAACACTGAAGCTTTCTTT. Its protein is CASSLEGAIRNTEAFF.

The rearrangement uses TRBV5-1 and TRBJ2-2, with TRBD2 matching 7 bases. The germline gives CDR1 SGHRS, CDR2 YFSETQ. The CDR3 loop spans 16 amino acids. After removal of 4 bases from V and 1 base from J, the junction contained 7 bases not matched to a gene. The CDR3 loop is CASSQPGGGNTGELFF. CDR3 coding DNA: TGCGCCAGCAGCCAGCCAGGCGGGGGGAACACCGGGGAGCTGTTTTTT.

This clone was observed a single time. J is TRBJ2-1 and V is TRBV7-9; a weak D match, TRBD2 (6 bases). Trimming took 7 bases from V and 4 from J, leaving 14 bases between them. CDR3 size: 14 residues. Germline CDR1 and CDR2: SEHNR and FQNEAQ (reference sequence). DNA of the CDR3: TGTGCCAGCACTCGGGGGAACCGGTACAATGAGCAGTTCTTC. This encodes CASTRGNRYNEQFF.

This chain uses TRBV7-2 with TRBJ2-1, with 9 bases fitting TRBD2. Germline V CDR1 and CDR2: SGHTA, FQGNSA. The trim removed 5 bases at V and 9 bases at J, leaving 5 bases unmatched. The CDR3 totals 13 residues. The CDR3 reads CASSKSAGGEQFF. CDR3 in DNA: TGTGCCAGCAGCAAATCAGCGGGAGGTGAGCAGTTCTTC.

V is TRBV10-2 and J is TRBJ2-5; weak D call: TRBD1 (6 bases). Per germline, CDR1 WSHSY and CDR2 SAAADI. This CDR3 spans 14 amino acids. V was clipped by 0 bases and J by 5 bases, with 10 bases between them. CDR3 sequence: CASSESSRGETQYF. The CDR3 coding sequence is TGCGCCAGCAGTGAGTCGTCTAGGGGGGAGACCCAGTACTTC.

The sample holds one count of this clone. J is TRBJ2-5 and V is TRBV19; 9 nucleotides line up with TRBD1. This CDR3 is built from 14 residues. Germline loops: CDR1 LNHDA, CDR2 SQIVND (reference sequence). Trimming removed 5 bases from V and 5 bases from J; junction bases left unmatched: 6. The CDR3 loop is CASSPRQGGETQYF. CDR3 DNA sequence: TGTGCCAGTAGTCCGCGACAGGGGGGGGAGACCCAGTACTTC.

The chain joins TRBV15 to TRBJ2-1, with 9 bases that match TRBD1. CDR3 length equals 15 residues. J lost 8 bases, V lost 3 bases, and 8 bases had no gene match. CDR1 and CDR2 from the germline V gene are LNHNV and YYDKDF (reference sequence). This CDR3 reads CATSSWTGAIDEQFF. CDR3 sequence (DNA): TGTGCCACCAGCAGCTGGACAGGGGCCATCGATGAGCAGTTCTTC.

The chain combines TRBV7-7 with TRBJ2-2; 7 bases map to TRBD1. The CDR3 is made up of 17 amino acids. CDR1 and CDR2 from the germline V gene are SSHAT and FNYEAQ (reference sequence). J lost 6 bases, V lost 1 base, and 11 bases had no gene match. CDR3 DNA sequence: TGTGCCAGCAGCTTAGGGGGCCAGGGGGACGTCGCCGGGGAGCTGTTTTTT. This codes for CASSLGGQGDVAGELFF.

The rearrangement links TRBV6-5 to TRBJ1-3; D remains unclear. The CDR3 length is 15 residues. CDR1 is MNHEY and CDR2 is SVGAGI in the germline V gene. V lost 5 bases and J 0 bases, leaving 11 bases between the germline ends. The CDR3 sequence is CASSKTAGSGNTIYF. The CDR3 DNA follows: TGTGCCAGCAGTAAAACAGCCGGCTCTGGAAACACCATATATTTT.

The chain links TRBV2 to TRBJ2-4, with TRBD1 identical over 7 bases. Germline CDR1 SNHLY, CDR2 FYNNEI. Losses at the gene ends were 2 bases for V and 0 bases for J; bases not matched to a gene: 10. The CDR3 spans 18 residues. This CDR3 is CASSETGTVFLAKNIQYF. The CDR3 region has the DNA TGTGCCAGCAGTGAAACCGGGACAGTGTTTCTAGCCAAAAACATTCAGTACTTC.

CDR3 sequence reads: CASSLAGGQGDPYF. CDR3 coding DNA: TGCGCCAGCAGCTTGGCCGGGGGACAGGGGGACCCGTACTTC. The rearrangement uses TRBV5-1 and TRBJ2-7, with 11 bases aligning to TRBD1. The ends lost 0 bases at V and 12 bases at J; junction bases unmatched: 8. There are 14 residues in the CDR3. CDR1 is SGHRS, CDR2 YFSETQ, per germline.

The chain links TRBV6-5 to TRBJ2-7; D possibly corresponds to TRBD1 (6 bases). Trimming shortened V by 2 bases and J by 3 bases, and 8 bases separated the two germline ends. The CDR3 consists of 13 residues. Germline CDR1 is MNHEY and CDR2 is SVGAGI. The CDR3 protein is CASSYRGHYEQYF. The CDR3, as DNA: TGTGCCAGCAGTTACCGGGGACACTACGAGCAGTACTTC.